The next 4 T cell receptor beta chains were all read from a single sample in a study of shared T cell receptors in the human thymus. The protocol was immunoSEQ multiplex PCR, while the TCRdb copy is restricted to in-frame clones and leaves out a portion. The table shows hundreds of thousands of clones, with approximately 90% occurring only once. This same sample was also part of a study on human thymus T cells.

Material: thymocytes. Source of these receptors: a boy under two years old with a congenital heart defect.

V is TRBV4-2 and J is TRBJ2-1; D might be TRBD2 (5 bases). The CDR3 covers 14 residues. The germline V gene encodes CDR1 LGHNA and CDR2 YNFKEQ. Between the trimmed V and J ends, which lost 1 base and 7 bases, there was a span of 11 bases. The CDR3 DNA follows: TGTGCCAGCAGCCAAGGCCGGGATGTAAATGAGCAGTTCTTC. This sequence encodes CASSQGRDVNEQFF.

This chain joins TRBV2 and TRBJ2-3; TRBD1 matches at 11 bases. The germline V gene encodes CDR1 SNHLY and CDR2 FYNNEI. This CDR3 contains 15 residues. V lost 5 bases to trimming and J lost 4 bases; unmatched junction nucleotides: 5. The CDR3 coding sequence is TGTGCCAGCAGTTACACGGGACAGGGGGCAGATACGCAGTATTTT. Encoded protein: CASSYTGQGADTQYF.

This sequence joins TRBV11-2 and TRBJ2-7; no clear D gene. CDR3 size: 13 residues. The V gene lost 1 base and the J gene lost 6 bases, with 10 bases spanning the gap. Germline V gives CDR1 SGHAT, CDR2 FQNNGV. In DNA, the CDR3 is TGTGCCAGCAGCTTAGTCGCGGTAGCCGAGCAGTACTTC. Translation gives CASSLVAVAEQYF.

The chain combines TRBV19 with TRBJ2-3, with TRBD2 matching over 7 bases. V was pared by 10 bases and J by 1 base, with 11 bases of the junction left unmatched. Per germline, CDR1 LNHDA and CDR2 SQIVND (reference sequence). CDR3 size: 15 residues. CDR3 sequence: CATCWGRAGTDTQYF. The CDR3 nucleotides are TGTGCCACCTGCTGGGGGAGGGCTGGCACAGATACGCAGTATTTT.